The source of this T cell receptor (beta chain) is a study of beta chain features in type 1 diabetes. Study-level points and caveats: Junctions at VDJ sites from type 1 diabetes patients had fewer insertions and more deletions. There was a moderate but significant shortening of TCRB CDR3s in all four CD4+ subsets of Type 1 diabetes patients.

Trimming shortened V by 4 bases and J by 0 bases, and 9 bases separated the two germline ends. CDR1 and CDR2 from the germline V gene are SGHDN and FVKESK. The CDR3 length is 14 residues. Since all of the isolated RNA was reverse transcribed, expressed TCRB transcripts were what got sequenced. Sequenced by immunoSEQ multiplex PCR; TCRdb stores in-frame clones only, minus some. The sample lists around 360,000 clones; about 12% were seen once. In its sample, this clone was seen a few times. What it recognizes is unknown. Staining for CD45RO/CCR7/CD25/CD127/CD95/CD27 allowed sorting of CD4+ naive, central memory, regulatory and stem cell-like memory cells.

This TCR derives from a woman aged 18-30 years with type 1 diabetes. The specimen was naive CD4+ T cells from blood. The chain carries TRBV14 and TRBJ1-1; D not resolved. The CDR3 loop is CASSPFKLNTEAFF. As DNA, the CDR3 is TGTGCCAGCAGCCCCTTCAAGCTGAACACTGAAGCTTTCTTT.